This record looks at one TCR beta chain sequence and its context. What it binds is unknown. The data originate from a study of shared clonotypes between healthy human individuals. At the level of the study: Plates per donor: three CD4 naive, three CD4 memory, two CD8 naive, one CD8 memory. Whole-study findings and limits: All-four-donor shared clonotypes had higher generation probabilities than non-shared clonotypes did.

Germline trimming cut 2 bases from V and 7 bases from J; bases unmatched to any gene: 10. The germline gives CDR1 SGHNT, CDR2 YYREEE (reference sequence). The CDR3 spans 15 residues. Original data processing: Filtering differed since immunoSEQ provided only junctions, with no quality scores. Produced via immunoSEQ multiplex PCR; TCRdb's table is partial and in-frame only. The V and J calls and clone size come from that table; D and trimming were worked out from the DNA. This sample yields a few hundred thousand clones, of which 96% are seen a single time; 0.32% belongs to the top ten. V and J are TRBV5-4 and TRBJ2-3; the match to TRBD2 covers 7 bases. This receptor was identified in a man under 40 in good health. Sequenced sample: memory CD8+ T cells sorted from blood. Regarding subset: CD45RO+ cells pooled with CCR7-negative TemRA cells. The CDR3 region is CASSFAGEVGYTQYF. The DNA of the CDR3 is TGTGCCAGCAGCTTTGCGGGAGAGGTGGGATATACGCAGTATTTT.